Below, one T cell receptor beta chain is given with its context. It has no known antigen specificity. Per-base quality was not reported, and no clone a single base away is much larger than it. This specimen belongs to a study of blood T cell repertoires in COVID-19 (TCRdb year 2020). Turning to the overall study: The collaborator samples originated in the United States, Italy and Spain and spanned the acute and convalescent phases of COVID-19. Samples were obtained from the ongoing ImmuneRACE study (first 160 participants) and from over 1,000 subjects provided by 6 global collaborators. Deeply sampled blood TCRbeta repertoires from subjects exposed to, actively infected with, or recovered from COVID-19 were included in the dataset. A de-identified subject ID, COVID-19 status, age in years and sex were almost always included in the sample metadata. The repertoires were released in a freely available public database intended as a resource for research on the immune response to SARS-CoV-2. The prospective study material was composed of cDNA or gDNA derived from T cells, B-cell-depleted T cells, or PBMCs. Where available, HLA class I and class II types were taken from metadata supplied by the sample provider and were not determined by assay-based typing. Overall study outcomes, separate from this receptor: Clinical and demographic metadata were provided uncurated, with the amount varying by source and participant.

Whole blood was collected in K2EDTA tubes by collaborating institutions according to the institutions' own protocols. Collaborator samples were shipped for TCRbeta analysis as frozen whole blood, isolated PBMCs, or DNA extracted from either sample type. TCRbeta CDR3 regions were amplified from genomic DNA by means of the immunoSEQ Assay, a bias-controlled multiplex PCR. Per the original workflow: Nucleated cell counts per sample were estimated from amplification of reference gene primers within the assay. Sequence reads were collapsed and filtered to measure the absolute abundance of every unique TCRbeta CDR3 rearrangement. For each sample, productive Simpson clonality was calculated by taking the square root of Simpson's diversity index across productive rearrangements. In its TCRdb copy, this immuneACCESS table keeps in-frame sequences only and misses some clones. Where compared with another copy, unresolved V genes explain less than half of these, and the others have no known cause. V and J calls and clone size are copied from that table; D and trimming were computed from the DNA. The sample table lists roughly 40,000 clones, approximately 85% of them with a count of one. More than 8% of the sample belongs to the ten largest clones.

Here V drops 5 bases and J drops 1 base, and the junction holds 7 bases not matched to any gene. Reading from cysteine to phenylalanine, the CDR3 counts 14 amino acids. Here the CDR3 DNA is all that survives: 42 bases in frame from base 1. The germline V gene (reference sequence) yields GTSNPN for CDR1 and SVGIG for CDR2. Sequencing used peripheral blood. This TCR was sampled from a human donor in a cohort sampled during active COVID-19. This chain is built from TRBV30 and TRBJ2-5, with 7 middle bases fitting TRBD2. CDR3 reads: CAWGSWGGQETQYF. The nucleotide sequence reads as follows: TGTGCCTGGGGGTCCTGGGGGGGCCAAGAGACCCAGTACTTC.